These 19 T cell receptor beta chains share one sample of origin, sequenced in a study of T-cell reconstitution after alpha-beta-depleted transplantation in children. For TCRbeta, the library was prepared with unique molecular identifiers. TCRdb passed the PCR reads through MiXCR, listing each CDR3 protein once. This sample has 330,000 or so distinct CDR3 sequences, with about a tenth found just once. The specimen comprised PBMCs, sampled before TCRalphabeta/CD19-depleted stem cell transplant. These receptors were taken from a boy younger than two with acute myeloid leukemia, due to receive a stem cell transplant.

J is TRBJ2-1 and V is TRBV7-6; TRBD2 matches 9 bases. In germline, CDR1 is SGHVS, CDR2 FNYEAQ. This CDR3 has 14 residues. Unmatched junction bases numbered 6, after V lost 6 bases and J lost 6 bases. The CDR3 protein is CASRRLAGVNEQFF. In nucleotides, the CDR3 is TGTGCCAGCAGACGGTTAGCGGGGGTCAATGAGCAGTTCTTC.

This clonotype was recorded a few times. V and J are TRBV20-1 and TRBJ2-7, with 10 bases aligning to TRBD2. Germline CDR1 DFQATT, CDR2 SNEGSKA (reference sequence). J was trimmed by 0 bases and V by 4 bases; bases with no gene match: 6. The CDR3 length is 15 residues. The CDR3 nucleotides read TGCAGTGCTATCGGTAGCGGGGGGTTCTCCTACGAGCAGTACTTC. This gives the protein CSAIGSGGFSYEQYF.

This clonotype was counted a few times. The CDR3 region is CASSYGGALAGPDTQYF. Written as DNA, the CDR3 is TGTGCCAGCAGTTACGGTGGTGCGCTAGCGGGGCCAGATACGCAGTATTTT. The chain joins TRBV6-5 to TRBJ2-3, with 9 bases fitting TRBD2. Germline V lookup: CDR1 MNHEY, CDR2 SVGAGI. The V and J ends lost 2 bases and 4 bases, in that order; junction bases with no gene match: 10. This CDR3 comprises 17 residues.

At least ten counts were recorded for this clonotype. This chain uses TRBV5-1 with TRBJ2-7, with D possibly being TRBD1 (6 bases). Germline loops: CDR1 SGHRS, CDR2 YFSETQ. Trimming pared 1 base from V and 7 bases from J, leaving 12 bases between. CDR3 length equals 13 residues. Here the CDR3 DNA reads TGCGCCAGCAGCTTGCCAGGGGCAGAAGAGCAGTACTTC. This codes for CASSLPGAEEQYF.

V is TRBV4-3 and J is TRBJ2-5; possibly TRBD1 for D (5 bases). The ends were cut back, 1 base at V and 5 bases at J, with 14 bases in the middle. The CDR3 is 15 amino acids. Per the germline V gene, CDR1 is LGHNA and CDR2 is YSLEER. As DNA, the CDR3 is TGCGCCAGCAGCCAAGGGAACAGGCGAGGTGAGACCCAGTACTTC. Its protein is CASSQGNRRGETQYF.

The table lists this clonotype with many counts. The gene calls are TRBV11-2 and TRBJ2-5; perhaps TRBD1 as D (6 bases). Per germline, CDR1 SGHAT and CDR2 FQNNGV. V lost 1 base and J 4 bases, leaving 13 bases between the germline ends. This CDR3 is built from 15 residues. The CDR3 sequence is CASSLASQGLETQYF. The CDR3 region has the DNA TGTGCCAGCAGCTTAGCAAGTCAGGGGTTAGAGACCCAGTACTTC.

This clonotype has more than one count but fewer than ten. This chain uses TRBV13 with TRBJ2-5; weak D call: TRBD1 (6 bases). The CDR3 covers 14 residues. CDR1 and CDR2 from the germline V gene are PRHDT and FYEKMQ (reference sequence). Trimming stripped 2 bases from V and 4 bases from J, with 11 bases between. This chain's CDR3 is CASSLPSRGETQYF. The CDR3 coding sequence is TGTGCCAGCAGCTTACCGTCCAGGGGAGAGACCCAGTACTTC.

The CDR3 DNA reads TGTGCCAGCAGCTTAGTACGGAACCAACAGGGGGCCTCTAACTATGGCTACACCTTC. It translates to CASSLVRNQQGASNYGYTF. The chain joins TRBV11-2 to TRBJ1-2; TRBD1 aligns across 9 bases. Germline CDR1 reads SGHAT; CDR2 reads FQNNGV. CDR3 length: 19 amino acids. J gave up 0 bases and V 1 base, and 12 bases lay outside the gene matches.

This clonotype was seen repeatedly, ten times or more. CDR3 in amino acids: CASSFYSGANVLTF. CDR3 bases: TGTGCCAGCAGCTTTTACTCTGGGGCCAACGTCCTGACTTTC. V usage is TRBV7-9 and J usage is TRBJ2-6, with D unclear. Trimming took off 3 bases at V and 0 bases at J, with 3 bases between the two ends. The germline V gene has CDR1 SEHNR and CDR2 FQNEAQ (reference sequence). CDR3 length: 14 amino acids. The full variable domain, with the rest looked up from reference TRBV7-9 and TRBJ2-6, is DTGVSQNPRHKITKRGQNVTFRCDPISEHNRLYWYRQTLGQGPEFLTYFQNEAQLEKSRLLSDRFSAERPKGSFSTLEIQRTEQGDSAMYLCASSFYSGANVLTFGAGSRLTVL.

This clonotype was seen only a few times. CDR3 sequence: CASTWEFSGANVLTF. For the CDR3, the DNA is TGTGCCAGCACCTGGGAGTTCTCTGGGGCCAACGTCCTGACTTTC. V and J are TRBV6-1 and TRBJ2-6; a weak D match, TRBD2 (5 bases). Trimming left V 7 bases short and J 0 bases short, with 10 bases between. The length of the CDR3 is 15 residues. CDR1 is MNHNS, CDR2 SASEGT, per germline.

This clonotype was counted many times. The rearrangement joins TRBV5-1 to TRBJ2-5; a possible D gene is TRBD1 (5 bases). The V end lost 3 bases, the J end lost 2 bases, and 14 bases lay between the germline ends. Germline values: CDR1 SGHRS, CDR2 YFSETQ. The CDR3 sequence is 15 residues long. CDR3 loop: CASSSFQGTQETQYF. The DNA for the CDR3 is TGCGCCAGCAGCTCTTTTCAGGGTACTCAAGAGACCCAGTACTTC.

This clonotype was observed many times. This chain joins TRBV12-3 or TRBV12-4 and TRBJ2-1; 8 bases agree with TRBD2. The trim removed 6 bases at V and 2 bases at J, leaving 6 bases unmatched. This CDR3 comprises 15 residues. CDR3 protein: CASSTVGRAYNEQFF. The CDR3 DNA reads TGTGCCAGCAGCACCGTCGGGAGGGCCTACAATGAGCAGTTCTTC.

This chain connects TRBV28 to TRBJ2-7; D gene ambiguous. Germline V lookup: CDR1 MDHEN, CDR2 SYDVKM. This CDR3 comprises 12 residues. Trimming removed 3 bases at V and 9 bases at J, with 12 bases between. This CDR3 is CASSFNLDGQYF. CDR3 bases: TGTGCCAGCAGTTTCAATTTAGATGGGCAGTACTTC.

This clonotype appeared a few times. CDR3 bases: TGTGCCAGCAGCCCTAACATGGTACTAGCGGGAGTCTATACGCAGTATTTT. Encoded protein: CASSPNMVLAGVYTQYF. The chain combines TRBV7-3 with TRBJ2-3; 11 nucleotides match TRBD2. The CDR3 covers 17 residues. Germline assignment: CDR1 SGHTA and CDR2 FQGTGA. The junction had 14 bases not matched to a gene; V was cut back by 5 bases and J by 7 bases.

This clonotype showed up many times. The chain couples TRBV29-1 to TRBJ2-5; 10 bases fit TRBD2. CDR1 is SQVTM and CDR2 is ANQGSEA in the germline V gene. The CDR3 consists of 14 residues. The ends lost 1 base at V and 7 bases at J; junction bases unmatched: 6. The CDR3, as DNA: TGCAGCGTTGAAGGGCTAGCGGGGGCCAGGACCCAGTACTTC. Protein: CSVEGLAGARTQYF.

The J gene is TRBJ2-7, the V gene TRBV7-2, with D unclear. Per the germline V gene, CDR1 is SGHTA and CDR2 is FQGNSA. V was shortened by 1 base and J by 0 bases, with 10 bases between the two germline ends. The CDR3 is made up of 15 amino acids. CDR3 nucleotides: TGTGCCAGCAGCTTAGATCGGCAGCCCTCCTACGAGCAGTACTTC. Amino acid sequence: CASSLDRQPSYEQYF.

In its sample, this clonotype was seen many times. The CDR3 is CASSLERAAYEQYF. The CDR3 region has the DNA TGTGCCAGCAGCTTAGAACGTGCGGCCTACGAGCAGTACTTC. V is TRBV11-2 and J is TRBJ2-7; D is unclear. CDR1 is SGHAT, CDR2 FQNNGV, per germline. The V gene lost 0 bases and the J gene lost 2 bases, with 8 bases spanning the gap. The length of the CDR3 is 14 residues.

This clonotype was recorded a few times. The J gene is TRBJ1-6, the V gene TRBV20-1, with TRBD1 matching over 7 bases. The CDR3 extends over 13 amino acids. With V trimmed by 3 bases and J by 7 bases, 3 bases remained unmatched. Per the germline V gene, CDR1 is DFQATT and CDR2 is SNEGSKA (reference sequence). CDR3 coding DNA: TGCAGTGCTAGCGGCAGGGGGAATTCACCCCTCCACTTT. This translates into CSASGRGNSPLHF.

This clonotype was observed at least ten times. The chain uses TRBV11-3 and TRBJ1-1, with a weak D call TRBD1 (5 bases). Germline assignment: CDR1 SGHNT and CDR2 YENEEA. V was shortened by 0 bases and J by 11 bases, with 10 bases between the two germline ends. The CDR3 contains 12 residues. CDR3 nucleotide sequence: TGTGCCAGCAGCTTAGATTCGGGGCCCGCTTTCTTT. This encodes CASSLDSGPAFF.